This TCR beta chain is from a study of human T cells and chemical hapten exposure. With 5 bases clipped from V and 2 bases from J, the junction kept 7 bases outside the gene matches. CDR3 length equals 15 residues. CDR1 is PRHDT, CDR2 FYEKMQ, per germline (reference sequence). Time point reported: patch test 1, 2 weeks after DPC sensitization. As to treatment: therapeutic diphenylcyclopropenone sensitization with weekly scalp DPC. MiXCR, run by TCRdb on the RACE reads, gives a single entry per CDR3 protein. The repertoire holds 180,000 or so distinct CDR3 sequences, with 20% to 25% as singletons. J is TRBJ2-3 and V is TRBV13; 7 nucleotides align to TRBD1. This TCR was recovered from a woman between 50 and 59 years old with alopecia areata. Some clones in this sample may be carry-over from other donors' samples. The source material was whole blood, sampled in connection with sensitization to the hapten diphenylcyclopropenone (DPC). This chain's CDR3 is CASSPRGMSTDTQYF. The DNA for the CDR3 is TGTGCCAGCAGCCCCAGGGGGATGTCCACAGATACGCAGTATTTT.